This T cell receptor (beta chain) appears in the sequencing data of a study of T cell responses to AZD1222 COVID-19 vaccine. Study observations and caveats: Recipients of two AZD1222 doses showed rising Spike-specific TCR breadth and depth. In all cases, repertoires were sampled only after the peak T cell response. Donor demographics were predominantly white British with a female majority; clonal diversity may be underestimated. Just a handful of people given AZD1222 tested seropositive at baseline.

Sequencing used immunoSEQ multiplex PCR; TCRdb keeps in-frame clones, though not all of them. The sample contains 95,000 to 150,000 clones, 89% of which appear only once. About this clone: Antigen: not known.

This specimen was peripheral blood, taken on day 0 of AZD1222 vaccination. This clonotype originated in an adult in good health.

The CDR3 nucleotides read TGTGCCAGCAGCGTAGGGGGCGGAACCGGGGAGCTGTTTTTT. It specifies CASSVGGGTGELFF. The chain uses TRBV9 and TRBJ2-2, with D possibly being TRBD1 (5 bases). This CDR3 comprises 14 residues. Per germline, CDR1 SGDLS and CDR2 YYNGEE. V lost 0 bases, J lost 5 bases, and 8 bases lay in between. Full variable domain (rest looked up from reference TRBV9 and TRBJ2-2): DSGVTQTPKHLITATGQRVTLRCSPRSGDLSVYWYQQSLDQGLQFLIQYYNGEERAKGNILERFSAQQFPDLHSELNLSSLELGDSALYFCASSVGGGTGELFFGEGSRLTVL.